The clone carrying this TCR beta chain was counted a few times. This specimen comes from a study of response to subunit inactivated influenza vaccine. The V gene end was trimmed by 5 bases and the J gene end by 1 base; junction bases not matched to a gene: 5. The CDR3 loop spans 16 amino acids. TCRdb fed the RT-PCR reads into MiXCR, producing one record per CDR3 protein. Counted here are fewer than 800,000 distinct CDR3 sequences, 15% to 18% occurring once; the ten biggest clones make up 11%. This receptor was taken from a man between 50 and 59 years old who received an inactivated influenza vaccine. The sequenced sample was PBMCs from blood, obtained about 11 days after vaccination. The gene calls are TRBV12-3 or TRBV12-4 and TRBJ1-5, with 10 positions matching TRBD1. The CDR3 nucleotides are TGTGCCAGCAGTGGGGACAGGGGAGGGAGCAATCAGCCCCAGCATTTT. Translation gives CASSGDRGGSNQPQHF.